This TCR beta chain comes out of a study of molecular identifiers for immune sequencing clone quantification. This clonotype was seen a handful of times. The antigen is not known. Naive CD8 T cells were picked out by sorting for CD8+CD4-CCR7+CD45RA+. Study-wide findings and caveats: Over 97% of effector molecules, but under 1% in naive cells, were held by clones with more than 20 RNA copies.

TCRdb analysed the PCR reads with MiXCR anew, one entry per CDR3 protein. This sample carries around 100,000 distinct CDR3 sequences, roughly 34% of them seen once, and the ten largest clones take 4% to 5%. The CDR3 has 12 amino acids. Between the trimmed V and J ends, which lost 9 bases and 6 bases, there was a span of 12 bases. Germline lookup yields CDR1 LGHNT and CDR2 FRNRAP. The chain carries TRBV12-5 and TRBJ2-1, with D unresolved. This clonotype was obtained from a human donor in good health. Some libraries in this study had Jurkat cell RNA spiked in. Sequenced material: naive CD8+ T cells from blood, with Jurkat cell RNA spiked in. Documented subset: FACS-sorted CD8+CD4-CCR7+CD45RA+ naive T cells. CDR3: CARVELRNEQFF. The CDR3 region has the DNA TGTGCTAGAGTAGAACTACGCAATGAGCAGTTCTTC.